Given below is one T cell receptor beta chain in context. Time point specified: patch test 1, 2 weeks after DPC sensitization. As for treatment: therapeutic diphenylcyclopropenone sensitization with weekly scalp DPC. The donor pool consisted of alopecia patients aged 18 to 70 years, considered suitable for DPC. Sequencing started from total RNA isolated from unfractionated whole blood. These data are taken from a study of human T cells and chemical hapten exposure. TCRdb re-analysed the RACE reads in MiXCR, keeping a single row per CDR3 protein. This table has 79,000 or so distinct CDR3 sequences, approximately 29% appearing once. The germline V and J ends were trimmed by 4 bases and 5 bases, with 25 bases remaining between them. Germline loops: CDR1 SGHDT, CDR2 YYEEEE. The CDR3 totals 18 residues.

V gene TRBV5-6 combines with J gene TRBJ2-1, with D perhaps given as TRBD1 or TRBD2 (6 bases each). The material was whole blood, obtained in connection with sensitization to the hapten diphenylcyclopropenone (DPC). The sequence was collected from a man aged 35 to 55 with alopecia areata. Some clones in this sample may be carry-over from other donors' samples. The CDR3 DNA reads as TGTGCCAGCAGCCCGGAGGGGTGGCAGGGGCTGGCGAACAATGAGCAGTTCTTC. Its translation: CASSPEGWQGLANNEQFF.